This T cell receptor beta chain was retrieved from a study of naive and memory T cell subsets. Overall study findings and caveats: The RNA method is potentially sensitive to activation and differentiation changes.

Four PCR rounds used nested alpha and beta constant region primers plus the SP2 primer. Reverse transcription of blood and skin TCR RNA was primed at alpha and beta constant regions. TCRdb recomputed calls from the UMI-ligation and nested PCR reads with MiXCR, one row per CDR3 protein. The data show about 37,000 distinct CDR3 sequences, with 11% seen just once and roughly 3.6% held by the top ten. Sample treatment: skin biopsy from PPD injection site in Mantoux-positive individual. A UMI-containing oligonucleotide was joined by 3' ligation to the TCR cDNA template. Biopsied sites were PPD injections in people with a positive Mantoux test. Unsorted total RNA, about 1 to 1000 ng, was DNase treated before reverse transcription. The CDR3 sequence is 14 residues long. Germline-derived CDR1 and CDR2 are MNHEY and SVGEGT. The V end lost 4 bases, the J end lost 5 bases, and 12 bases lay between the germline ends.

This clonotype was observed many times. What it binds is not known. The TCR comes from an adult in good health. V usage is TRBV6-2 or TRBV6-3 and J usage is TRBJ2-1; no reliable D call. The sample consisted of skin, taken from a tuberculin skin test site. The chain's CDR3 is CASSLRHLNNEQFF. CDR3 bases: TGTGCCAGCAGTTTGAGGCACCTAAACAATGAGCAGTTCTTC.